These 29 T cell receptor beta chains share one sample of origin, sequenced in a study of T cell clonality in common variable immunodeficiency. The data were produced by immunoSEQ multiplex PCR, yet TCRdb's version contains in-frame clones alone and is incomplete. Recorded here are tens of thousands of clones, with no singletons, and the ten leading clones hold approximately 0.84%. The sample consisted of peripheral blood mononuclear cells. The receptors shown here come from a person between 18 and 75 years old in good health.

In its sample, this clone was seen many times. Sequencing ends 3 residues short of the CDR3 end; the germline J gene provides the rest. The gene calls are TRBV7-9 and TRBJ2-1; tentatively, D is TRBD2 (6 bases). In germline, CDR1 is SEHNR, CDR2 FQNEAQ (reference sequence). The CDR3 consists of 14 residues. The V end was cut by 7 bases, the J end by 8 bases, with 18 bases between. CDR3 DNA (partial): TGTGCCAGCACCCCTCCGGAGGGTTCGCATGAG. The encoded protein is CASTPPEGSHE. The whole CDR3 protein reads CASTPPEGSHEQFF.

In this sample, this clone turned up many times. The CDR3 end falls 3 residues outside the read, so it is completed with the germline J gene. The V and J genes are TRBV14 and TRBJ2-5; 9 positions agree with TRBD2. Trimming cost V 0 bases and J 2 bases; bases outside gene matches: 1. Germline assignment: CDR1 SGHDN and CDR2 FVKESK. The CDR3 runs 15 residues. CDR3 bases read: TGTGCCAGCAGCCAAGATAGCGGGAGTCAAGAGACC. Its protein is CASSQDSGSQET. The full CDR3 protein is CASSQDSGSQETQYF.

The table lists this clone with many counts. The read ends 3 residues early relative to the CDR3; the germline J gene fills the gap. The chain recombines TRBV28 with TRBJ1-1, with 9 bases aligning to TRBD1. This CDR3 has 14 residues. Germline V gene lookup returns CDR1 MDHEN and CDR2 SYDVKM. V gave up 6 bases and J gave up 5 bases; unmatched junction bases: 7. Incomplete CDR3 DNA: TGTGCCAGCAGGATATTACAGGGGGCAACTGAA. It is translated as CASRILQGATE. The complete CDR3 reads CASRILQGATEAFF.

This clone has at least ten counts. Sequencing ends 3 residues short of the CDR3 end; the germline J gene provides the rest. This chain joins TRBV7-2 and TRBJ2-1, with D possibly being TRBD2 (7 bases). The V end was cut by 6 bases, the J end by 5 bases, with 17 bases between. Germline V CDR1 and CDR2: SGHTA, FQGNSA. The CDR3 is made up of 15 amino acids. The CDR3 loop is CASRLRGGADNEQFF. The CDR3 bases that were read are TGTGCCAGCAGACTAAGAGGGGGGGCGGACAATGAG. Filled out from reference TRBV7-2 and TRBJ2-1, the complete variable domain reads GAGVSQSPSNKVTEKGKDVELRCDPISGHTALYWYRQSLGQGLEFLIYFQGNSAPDKSGLPSDRFSAERTGGSVSTLTIQRTQQEDSAVYLCASRLRGGADNEQFFGPGTRLTVL.

The sample holds many counts of this clone. The read halts 3 residues ahead of the CDR3 end, with the missing end drawn from the germline J gene. The rearrangement links TRBV19 to TRBJ2-1; TRBD1 matches at 9 bases. This CDR3 is built from 14 residues. Per the germline V gene, CDR1 is LNHDA and CDR2 is SQIVND (reference sequence). The trim removed 7 bases at V and 7 bases at J, leaving 8 bases unmatched. CDR3 protein: CASTKGQGANEQFF. CDR3 DNA, as far as it was read: TGTGCCAGTACCAAGGGACAGGGAGCGAATGAG. The variable domain in full, completed from reference TRBV19 and TRBJ2-1, reads DGGITQSPKYLFRKEGQNVTLSCEQNLNHDAMYWYRQDPGQGLRLIYYSQIVNDFQKGDIAEGYSVSREKKESFPLTVTSAQKNPTAFYLCASTKGQGANEQFFGPGTRLTVL.

This clone has ten or more counts. The read gets to within 3 residues of the CDR3 end, and the germline J gene fills in the rest. J is TRBJ1-1 and V is TRBV5-1; no definite D call. V was cut by 0 bases and J by 4 bases, with 10 bases left in between. Per germline, CDR1 SGHRS and CDR2 YFSETQ. The CDR3 length is 14 residues. The CDR3: CASSLATSGTEAFF. CDR3 DNA, as far as it was read: TGCGCCAGCAGCTTGGCCACCTCGGGCACTGAA.

This clone was counted at least ten times. The DNA ends 3 residues before the CDR3 does, and the rest of the CDR3 is filled in from the germline J gene. This chain connects TRBV20-1 to TRBJ2-3, with a weak D call TRBD2 (6 bases). The CDR3 sequence is 15 residues long. V was shortened by 2 bases and J by 1 base, with 13 bases between the two germline ends. In germline, CDR1 is DFQATT, CDR2 SNEGSKA (reference sequence). The CDR3 bases that were read are TGCAGTGCTAGAAGGGGACTTGAACGCACAGATACG. This sequence encodes CSARRGLERTDT. The whole CDR3 reads CSARRGLERTDTQYF.

This clone was recorded many times. The read gets to within 3 residues of the CDR3 end, and the germline J gene fills in the rest. V is TRBV11-2 and J is TRBJ2-4, with D tentatively TRBD2 (6 bases). Germline values: CDR1 SGHAT, CDR2 FQNNGV. This CDR3 comprises 15 residues. The V and J ends lost 6 bases and 1 base respectively, with 13 bases between them. Partial CDR3 DNA: TGTGCCAGCAGTCATACTAGCATGGCCAAAAACATT. It specifies CASSHTSMAKNI. The whole CDR3 sequence reads CASSHTSMAKNIQYF. The complete variable domain, with remaining parts taken from reference TRBV11-2 and TRBJ2-4, reads EAGVAQSPRYKIIEKRQSVAFWCNPISGHATLYWYQQILGQGPKLLIQFQNNGVVDDSQLPKDRFSAERLKGVDSTLKIQPAKLEDSAVYLCASSHTSMAKNIQYFGAGTRLSVL.

This clone was seen at least ten times. The CDR3 end is not reached by the read, which stops 3 residues before it; the germline J gene fills it in. V is TRBV29-1 and J is TRBJ2-1, with TRBD2 matching 11 bases. The germline V gene has CDR1 SQVTM and CDR2 ANQGSEA. The ends lost 4 bases at V and 9 bases at J; junction bases unmatched: 5. The CDR3 totals 13 residues. Incomplete CDR3 DNA: TGCAGCGTTGGGGTAGCGGGAGGGGGTGAG. It is translated as CSVGVAGGGE. The CDR3 as a whole reads CSVGVAGGGEQFF.

This clone was recorded many times. Coverage ceases 3 residues before the CDR3 finishes, and the germline J gene fills in the end. The chain combines TRBV27 with TRBJ2-1; D remains unclear. Germline values: CDR1 MNHEY, CDR2 SMNVEV (reference sequence). V was cut by 6 bases and J by 4 bases, with 10 bases left in between. The CDR3 totals 13 residues. CDR3 DNA, as far as it was read: TGTGCCAGCAGAGCGACGAGGTACAATGAG. It translates to CASRATRYNE. The whole CDR3 protein is CASRATRYNEQFF.

This clone has just a few counts. The read ends 3 residues shy of where the CDR3 ends; the end is completed using the germline J gene. J is TRBJ1-2 and V is TRBV25-1; possible D gene TRBD1, 6 bases. CDR1 MGHDK and CDR2 SYGVNS come from the germline V gene. The CDR3 has 14 residues. CDR3 sequence: CASSVQGRVGGYTF. CDR3 DNA, as far as it was read: TGTGCCAGCAGTGTCCAGGGGAGGGTCGGGGGC.

This clone has just a few counts. Being one base from a much bigger clone, this may be a read error. The read ends 3 residues early relative to the CDR3; the germline J gene fills the gap. The rearrangement joins TRBV27 to TRBJ2-7, with 11 bases aligning to TRBD1. Germline V gene data show CDR1 as MNHEY and CDR2 as SMNVEV (reference sequence). V lost 8 bases and J lost 3; bases outside the gene matches: 0. The CDR3 sequence is 12 residues long. The chain's CDR3 is CASGTGGYEQYF. Incomplete CDR3 DNA: TGTGCCAGCGGGACAGGGGGCTACGAG.

This clone was seen a handful of times. CDR3 region: CASSPARTYGQYF. The part of the CDR3 DNA that was read is TGTGCCAGCAGTCCCGCCAGGACTTATGGT. The rearrangement uses TRBV6-2 or TRBV6-3 and TRBJ2-4; D is possibly TRBD2 (5 bases). Coverage ceases 3 residues before the CDR3 finishes, and the germline J gene fills in the end. Germline lookup yields CDR1 MNHEY and CDR2 SVGEGT. The CDR3 extends over 13 amino acids.

There are many counts of this clone. The read stops 3 residues short of the end of the CDR3; the missing end is completed from the germline J gene. The chain links TRBV28 to TRBJ2-7; TRBD2 matches at 12 bases. CDR3 length: 19 amino acids. Germline-derived CDR1 and CDR2 are MDHEN and SYDVKM. V shed 1 base, J shed 2 bases, and the junction held 12 bases outside the gene matches. CDR3 sequence reads: CASSLFFLAGGPVPYEQYF. The sequenced part of the CDR3 DNA is TGTGCCAGCAGTTTATTTTTCCTAGCGGGAGGGCCGGTCCCCTACGAG.

In this sample, this clone turned up many times. The read halts 3 residues ahead of the CDR3 end, with the missing end drawn from the germline J gene. V is TRBV27 and J is TRBJ2-2; TRBD1 might be the D (6 bases). V was clipped by 3 bases and J by 4 bases, with 12 bases between them. CDR1 and CDR2 from the germline V gene are MNHEY and SMNVEV (reference sequence). The CDR3 has 15 amino acids. The part of the CDR3 DNA that was read is TGTGCCAGCAGTTTGAACAGGGCCGGCACCGGGGAG. This sequence encodes CASSLNRAGTGE. The complete CDR3 reads CASSLNRAGTGELFF.

This clone was found many times. The read terminates 3 residues ahead of where the CDR3 ends, so the germline J gene completes it. The chain uses TRBV2 and TRBJ2-1, with a tentative D call TRBD1 (6 bases). This CDR3 is 13 amino acids long. V lost 6 bases, J lost 4 bases, and 10 bases lay in between. Germline V gene sequence: CDR1 SNHLY, CDR2 FYNNEI. This CDR3 reads CASRRDRYNEQFF. The covered CDR3 bases are TGTGCCAGCAGGAGAGACAGGTACAATGAG.

This clone was seen more than once but under ten times. This may come from a read error, since a much larger clone is one base off. CDR3 DNA, as far as it was read: TGTACCAGCAGCTTAGTCGCCTACGAG. This encodes CTSSLVAYE. The whole CDR3 reads CTSSLVAYEQYF. V and J are TRBV7-9 and TRBJ2-7; no reliable D call. The read comes to an end 3 residues before the CDR3 does, leaving the germline J gene to fill in the end. The germline CDR1 and CDR2 sequences are SEHNR and FQNEAQ (reference sequence). The CDR3 is made up of 12 amino acids.

This clone was seen at least ten times. The sequence runs out 3 residues before the end of the CDR3; the remainder is reconstructed from the germline J gene. V is TRBV24-1 and J is TRBJ2-3; 10 bases align to TRBD2. Germline CDR1 and CDR2: KGHDR and SFDVKD. This CDR3 spans 17 amino acids. The V segment lost 1 base and the J segment 6 bases; nucleotides outside the gene matches: 9. CDR3 DNA, as far as it was read: TGTGCCACCAGTGATTTCGGGCTAGCGGGAGAACCCGATACG. It is translated as CATSDFGLAGEPDT. The entire CDR3 sequence reads CATSDFGLAGEPDTQYF.

This clone was found many times. The read ends 3 residues early relative to the CDR3; the germline J gene fills the gap. The gene calls are TRBV7-2 and TRBJ2-5; D unclear. CDR1 SGHTA and CDR2 FQGNSA come from the germline V gene. The ends were cut back, 5 bases at V and 2 bases at J, with 12 bases in the middle. CDR3 size: 14 residues. This CDR3 reads CASSGRQGQETQYF. The DNA read from the CDR3 is TGTGCCAGCAGCGGAAGACAAGGTCAAGAGACC.

Ten or more counts support this clone. Read sequence stops 3 residues before the CDR3 end, and the germline J gene provides the missing end. The chain carries TRBV10-1 and TRBJ2-5; tentatively, D is TRBD1 (5 bases). CDR3 length: 15 amino acids. Per germline, CDR1 WNHNN and CDR2 SYGVQD (reference sequence). V dropped 2 bases and J dropped 5 bases, with 15 bases sitting between them. The CDR3 loop is CASSETGNLRETQYF. CDR3 DNA, as far as it was read: TGCGCCAGCAGTGAGACAGGAAACCTCCGGGAGACC.

This clone has at least ten counts. One end of the junction fails to match germline, which may point to a read error. Coverage ceases 3 residues before the CDR3 finishes, and the germline J gene fills in the end. The V and J genes are TRBV7-7 and TRBJ2-5; 8 nucleotides line up with TRBD2. In germline, CDR1 is SSHAT, CDR2 FNYEAQ (reference sequence). The CDR3 extends over 14 amino acids. The CDR3 bases that were read are TGTGCTAGCAGCCCACGGGGGGGAGAAGAGACC. Translation gives CASSPRGGEET. The complete CDR3 sequence is CASSPRGGEETQYF.

This clone has a count of ten or more. Coverage ceases 3 residues before the CDR3 finishes, and the germline J gene fills in the end. This chain connects TRBV7-3 to TRBJ2-1, with D perhaps TRBD1 or TRBD2 (5 bases each). CDR1 is SGHTA, CDR2 FQGTGA, per germline. CDR3 length equals 15 residues. Trimming left V 6 bases short and J 0 bases short, with 12 bases between. CDR3 DNA (partial): TGTGCCAGCAGTGACCCAGGGAGCTCCTACAATGAG. This sequence encodes CASSDPGSSYNE. Given in full, the CDR3 is CASSDPGSSYNEQFF. The full variable domain, with the rest looked up from reference TRBV7-3 and TRBJ2-1, is GAGVSQTPSNKVTEKGKYVELRCDPISGHTALYWYRQSLGQGPEFLIYFQGTGAADDSGLPNDRFFAVRPEGSVSTLKIQRTERGDSAVYLCASSDPGSSYNEQFFGPGTRLTVL.

This clone was picked up many times. The read finishes 3 residues shy of the CDR3 end, and the germline J gene is used to complete it. The chain joins TRBV6-1 to TRBJ1-2; D not certain. This CDR3 spans 14 amino acids. Germline V CDR1 and CDR2: MNHNS, SASEGT. The sequenced part of the CDR3 DNA is TGTGCCAGCAGTGAAGCCGTTCAGGTTGTAGGC. Translation: CASSEAVQVVG. The CDR3 as a whole reads CASSEAVQVVGYTF.

This clone was picked up many times. The missing CDR3 end, 3 residues past where the read stops, is filled in from the germline J gene. The rearrangement links TRBV20-1 to TRBJ2-4, with unresolved D. The CDR3 is 14 residues long. V lost 6 bases and J lost 3, with 15 bases in between. Germline assignment: CDR1 DFQATT and CDR2 SNEGSKA (reference sequence). Incomplete CDR3 DNA: TGCAGTGCCCTAAAAATGACTGTCAAAAACATT. The encoded protein is CSALKMTVKNI. The whole CDR3 protein reads CSALKMTVKNIQYF.

This clone has a count of ten or more. The CDR3 end lies 3 residues beyond the end of the read and is filled in from the germline J gene. The J gene is TRBJ2-5, the V gene TRBV29-1; D not resolved. Germline CDR1 and CDR2: SQVTM and ANQGSEA. The CDR3 sequence is 16 residues long. The V and J ends lost 2 bases and 0 bases respectively, with 16 bases between them. CDR3 in amino acids: CSVEPRRLAYQETQYF. The sequenced CDR3 bases are TGCAGCGTTGAACCTCGCCGGTTAGCTTACCAAGAGACC. Full variable domain (rest looked up from reference TRBV29-1 and TRBJ2-5): SAVISQKPSRDICQRGTSLTIQCQVDSQVTMMFWYRQQPGQSLTLIATANQGSEATYESGFVIDKFPISRPNLTFSTLTVSNMSPEDSSIYLCSVEPRRLAYQETQYFGPGTRLLVL.

This clone came up many times. The read falls 3 residues short of the CDR3 end, and the missing part is taken from the germline J gene. J is TRBJ1-5 and V is TRBV10-3, with 10 positions matching TRBD1. With V trimmed by 6 bases and J by 5 bases, 4 bases remained unmatched. The CDR3 is made up of 14 amino acids. The V gene's germline CDR1 is ENHRY and CDR2 SYGVKD. Here the CDR3 reads CAISEGTGDQPQHF. CDR3 DNA, as far as it was read: TGTGCCATCAGCGAAGGGACAGGGGATCAGCCC.

This clone was counted at least ten times. Sequencing ends 3 residues short of the CDR3 end; the germline J gene provides the rest. The rearrangement uses TRBV29-1 and TRBJ1-2; D unresolved. This CDR3 is 12 amino acids long. Trimming removed 6 bases at V and 5 bases at J, with 13 bases between. The germline gives CDR1 SQVTM, CDR2 ANQGSEA. The CDR3 spells CSVVHPRYGYTF. The part of the CDR3 DNA that was read is TGCAGCGTCGTGCATCCCCGGTATGGC.

This clone was seen at least ten times. The DNA ends 3 residues before the CDR3 does, and the rest of the CDR3 is filled in from the germline J gene. This chain joins TRBV19 and TRBJ2-2; TRBD1 aligns across 8 bases. The length of the CDR3 is 14 residues. Unmatched junction bases numbered 2, after V lost 7 bases and J lost 1 base. Looked up from germline, CDR1 is LNHDA and CDR2 is SQIVND (reference sequence). CDR3 in amino acids: CASTGTGNTGELFF. The covered CDR3 bases are TGTGCCAGTACCGGGACAGGGAACACCGGGGAG.

This clone appeared many times. The read finishes 3 residues shy of the CDR3 end, and the germline J gene is used to complete it. V gene TRBV19 combines with J gene TRBJ2-3; D gene unclear. V was pared by 6 bases and J by 0 bases, with 4 bases between. This CDR3 has 12 residues. Germline V CDR1 and CDR2: LNHDA, SQIVND (reference sequence). The DNA read from the CDR3 is TGTGCCAGTAGGGGCAGCACAGATACG. Its protein is CASRGSTDT. The entire CDR3 protein is CASRGSTDTQYF.